This T cell receptor (beta chain) was found in a study of blood T cell repertoires in COVID-19. Study information: Samples taken during acute and convalescent COVID-19 were collected in the United States, Italy and Spain.

As processed by the authors: Amplification from reference gene primers served as the basis for estimated nucleated cell counts. TCRdb's table, derived via immunoSEQ multiplex PCR, lists solely in-frame clones and lacks some. V and J calls and clone size are those listed in that table; D and trimming were worked out from the DNA. The sample records tens of thousands of clones, roughly 80% being singletons. With 9 bases clipped from V and 7 bases from J, the junction kept 7 bases outside the gene matches. CDR3 length equals 13 residues. Germline V gene data show CDR1 as MNHEY and CDR2 as SVGAGI. The sample was peripheral blood. The sequence was collected from a man aged 55-75 years in a cohort sampled during active COVID-19. V gene TRBV6-5 combines with J gene TRBJ2-2; 8 nucleotides align to TRBD1. CDR3 amino acids: CASWTGSNGELFF. The CDR3 nucleotides read TGTGCCAGTTGGACAGGGTCGAACGGGGAGCTGTTTTTT.